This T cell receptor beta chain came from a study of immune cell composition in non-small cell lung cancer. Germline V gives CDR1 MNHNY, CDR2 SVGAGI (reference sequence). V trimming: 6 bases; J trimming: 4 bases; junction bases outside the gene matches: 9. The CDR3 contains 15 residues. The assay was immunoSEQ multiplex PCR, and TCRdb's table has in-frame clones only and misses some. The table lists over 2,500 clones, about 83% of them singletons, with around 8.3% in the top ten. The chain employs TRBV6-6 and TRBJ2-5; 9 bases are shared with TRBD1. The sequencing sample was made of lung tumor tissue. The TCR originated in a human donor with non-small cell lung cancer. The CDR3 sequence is CASRDLTGGGETQYF. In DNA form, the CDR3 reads TGTGCCAGCAGGGACCTCACAGGGGGCGGAGAGACCCAGTACTTC.